Listed below are T cell receptor beta chains from one sample, sequenced in a study of shared clonotypes between healthy human individuals. The repertoire was sequenced with immunoSEQ multiplex PCR; TCRdb's copy has only in-frame clones and lacks some. The sample holds 1,400,000 or so clones, approximately 98.5% seen once. Specimen: naive CD4+ T cells sorted from blood. These receptor sequences come from a man aged 25-45 years in good health. The CDR3 runs from the conserved cysteine through the conserved F or W. D genes are given only for firm matches. Size is stated for part of the rows, as once, few or many counts, or as a class when the clone is expanded.

v_gene	abundance	j_gene	d_gene	CDR3aa	CDR3nt
TRBV28	.	TRBJ1-5	.	CASKVAESNQPQHF	TGTGCCAGCAAGGTTGCAGAGAGCAATCAGCCCCAGCATTTT
TRBV5-8	.	TRBJ2-1	.	CASSFNRRALSYNEQFF	TGTGCCAGCAGCTTCAATAGGAGGGCCTTATCCTACAATGAGCAGTTCTTC
TRBV4-2	.	TRBJ2-3	TRBD2	CATQPSISGGDTQYF	TGTGCCACCCAACCAAGTATCAGCGGGGGGGATACGCAGTATTTT
TRBV6-5	.	TRBJ2-5	.	CASSYSFGRGVETQYF	TGTGCCAGCAGTTACTCGTTCGGCAGGGGCGTCGAGACCCAGTACTTC
TRBV5-6	.	TRBJ2-3	TRBD1	CASRKGGGAHLNTQYF	TGTGCCAGCAGAAAAGGGGGCGGAGCACATTTAAATACGCAGTATTTT
TRBV18	.	TRBJ1-1	.	CASSPPSGGPNTEAFF	TGTGCCAGCTCACCACCGAGTGGGGGTCCCAACACTGAAGCTTTCTTT
TRBV5-1	.	TRBJ2-1	.	CASSLKFVGRTQGNEQFF	TGCGCCAGCAGCTTAAAGTTTGTGGGACGCACGCAGGGGAATGAGCAGTTCTTC
TRBV6-1	.	TRBJ1-2	.	CASSGRNYGYTF	TGTGCCAGCAGTGGACGGAACTATGGCTACACCTTC
TRBV28	.	TRBJ2-2	TRBD1	CASSFRAYSPGQGNTGELFF	TGTGCCAGCAGTTTTCGAGCTTATTCCCCGGGACAGGGAAACACCGGGGAGCTGTTTTTT
TRBV14	.	TRBJ2-5	TRBD2	CASSQIGLLRTSGTLQETQYF	TGTGCCAGCAGCCAGATCGGCCTGCTGCGGACTAGCGGCACCCTCCAAGAGACCCAGTACTTC
TRBV11-1	.	TRBJ1-2	.	CASPRQFYGYTF	TGTGCCAGCCCCCGACAGTTCTATGGCTACACCTTC
TRBV28	.	TRBJ1-2	.	CASSSPVGAVSYGYTF	TGTGCCAGCAGCTCCCCGGTAGGGGCCGTTAGCTATGGCTACACCTTC
TRBV6-5	.	TRBJ2-1	.	CASSYLGHLYNEQFF	TGTGCCAGCAGTTACTTGGGACACCTCTACAATGAGCAGTTCTTC
TRBV19	.	TRBJ1-2	.	CASSMNQWRLSTNYGYTF	TGTGCCAGTAGTATGAATCAGTGGCGATTGTCAACTAACTATGGCTACACCTTC
TRBV5-6	.	TRBJ2-3	TRBD2	CASSLRAGGGTQYF	TGTGCCAGCAGCTTGAGAGCGGGAGGCGGTACGCAGTATTTT
TRBV2	.	TRBJ2-7	.	CASSDRGEQYF	TGTGCCAGCAGTGATCGGGGGGAGCAGTACTTC
TRBV28	.	TRBJ1-4	TRBD1	CASSFLGTDVGKLFF	TGTGCCAGCAGTTTTCTTGGGACAGACGTGGGAAAACTGTTTTTT
TRBV5-1	.	TRBJ2-1	.	CASSPLIASVGHEQFF	TGCGCCAGCAGCCCACTTATTGCCTCTGTAGGCCATGAGCAGTTCTTC
TRBV15	.	TRBJ2-1	.	CATSGISYNEQFF	TGTGCCACCAGCGGGATCTCCTACAATGAGCAGTTCTTC
TRBV15	.	TRBJ2-2	TRBD1	CATSGRQGRTGELFF	TGTGCCACCAGCGGCCGACAGGGGAGGACCGGGGAGCTGTTTTTT
TRBV7-8	.	TRBJ1-3	TRBD1	CASSLGDRNSGNTIYF	TGTGCCAGCAGCTTAGGGGACAGAAACTCTGGAAACACCATATATTTT
TRBV7-7	.	TRBJ1-5	.	CASSPTKGGINQPQHF	TGTGCTAGCAGCCCGACGAAGGGAGGCATCAATCAGCCCCAGCATTTT
TRBV28	.	TRBJ1-5	.	CASSHWGGRDNQPQHF	TGTGCCAGCAGTCATTGGGGGGGGCGCGACAATCAGCCCCAGCATTTT
TRBV5-5	.	TRBJ1-1	.	CASSLGFFGRETEAFF	TGTGCCAGCAGCTTGGGTTTTTTTGGCAGGGAGACTGAAGCTTTCTTT
TRBV7-6	.	TRBJ2-1	TRBD2	CASSLARAGGHYNEQFF	TGTGCCAGCAGCTTAGCAAGAGCGGGAGGGCACTACAATGAGCAGTTCTTC
TRBV5-4	once	TRBJ1-1	TRBD1	CASSLAVTGGTEAFF	TGTGCCAGCAGCTTGGCCGTTACAGGGGGCACTGAAGCTTTCTTT
TRBV5-1	.	TRBJ1-4	TRBD1	CASSLGQGGTNEKLFF	TGCGCCAGCAGCTTGGGACAGGGAGGAACTAATGAAAAACTGTTTTTT
TRBV6-1	.	TRBJ1-2	.	CASSGAPRDYGYTF	TGTGCCAGCAGTGGGGCCCCTCGGGACTATGGCTACACCTTC
TRBV6-1	.	TRBJ1-5	.	CASNTGHYSNQPQHF	TGTGCCAGCAATACAGGGCATTATAGCAATCAGCCCCAGCATTTT
TRBV5-1	.	TRBJ1-4	.	CASSLAPGRSQKLFF	TGCGCCAGCAGCTTGGCTCCGGGACGGTCCCAAAAACTGTTTTTT
TRBV6-5	.	TRBJ2-1	TRBD2	CASRKTSGRWEFF	TGTGCCAGCAGAAAGACTAGCGGGAGATGGGAGTTCTTC
TRBV2	.	TRBJ2-4	TRBD1	CASTRTGTGGGNIQYF	TGTGCCAGCACTCGGACCGGGACAGGGGGCGGAAACATTCAGTACTTC
TRBV7-2	.	TRBJ2-5	TRBD1	CASSPGQGVETQYF	TGTGCCAGCAGTCCGGGACAGGGAGTGGAGACCCAGTACTTC
TRBV29-1	.	TRBJ2-7	TRBD1	CSVERRGQGDEQYF	TGCAGCGTTGAACGGAGGGGACAGGGTGACGAGCAGTACTTC
TRBV9	few	TRBJ1-2	.	CASSPGRSLGYTF	TGTGCCAGCAGCCCAGGACGGAGCTTGGGCTACACCTTC
TRBV6-5	.	TRBJ2-1	.	CASSQRLVRNNEQFF	TGTGCCAGCAGTCAACGACTAGTTCGTAACAATGAGCAGTTCTTC
TRBV11-3	.	TRBJ2-1	.	CASSPGQFNEQFF	TGTGCCAGCAGCCCAGGACAGTTCAATGAGCAGTTCTTC
TRBV7-8	.	TRBJ2-7	.	CASSLVQGLYEQYF	TGTGCCAGCAGCTTAGTGCAGGGGCTCTACGAGCAGTACTTC
TRBV6-4	.	TRBJ2-1	TRBD2	CASSVLSGSNEQFF	TGTGCCAGCAGTGTACTAAGCGGGAGTAATGAGCAGTTCTTC
TRBV11-3	.	TRBJ1-1	.	CASSLSNTEAFF	TGTGCCAGCAGCTTATCGAACACTGAAGCTTTCTTT
TRBV7-2	.	TRBJ2-7	TRBD2	CASSLAGGLAGGWGSSYEQYF	TGTGCCAGCAGCTTAGCGGGAGGGCTAGCGGGAGGATGGGGAAGCTCCTACGAGCAGTACTTC
TRBV10-3	.	TRBJ2-3	.	CAISDAGRYTDTQYF	TGTGCCATCAGTGATGCGGGAAGATATACAGATACGCAGTATTTT
TRBV7-9	.	TRBJ2-7	.	CASSLPTSPGSYEQYF	TGTGCCAGCAGCTTACCGACCTCACCGGGCTCCTACGAGCAGTACTTC
TRBV28	.	TRBJ2-7	TRBD2	CASSTPRREFSYEQYF	TGTGCCAGCAGCACCCCCCGGCGGGAGTTCTCCTACGAGCAGTACTTC
TRBV5-4	.	TRBJ1-3	.	CASSTDAFSGNTIYF	TGTGCCAGCAGCACGGATGCGTTCTCTGGAAACACCATATATTTT
TRBV11-2	.	TRBJ2-7	TRBD2	CASSIGTSGFYEQYF	TGTGCCAGCAGCATCGGGACTAGCGGCTTCTACGAGCAGTACTTC
TRBV10-3	.	TRBJ1-2	.	CAISEARGTYGYTF	TGTGCCATCAGTGAGGCGCGGGGTACCTATGGCTACACCTTC
TRBV18	.	TRBJ2-3	.	CASSPRTANPTSTDTQYF	TGTGCCAGCTCACCACGAACAGCCAACCCAACTAGCACAGATACGCAGTATTTT
TRBV6-5	.	TRBJ1-5	TRBD1	CASSPGTGHNQPQHF	TGTGCCAGCAGTCCCGGGACAGGACATAATCAGCCCCAGCATTTT
TRBV18	.	TRBJ2-2	TRBD2	CASSQLAGETTGELFF	TGTGCCAGCTCACAACTAGCGGGTGAAACCACCGGGGAGCTGTTTTTT
TRBV19	.	TRBJ2-7	.	CASSIGTPNYEQYF	TGTGCCAGTAGTATTGGGACACCAAACTACGAGCAGTACTTC
TRBV7-9	.	TRBJ2-7	.	CASSSLYDEQYF	TGTGCCAGCAGCTCCCTCTATGACGAGCAGTACTTC
TRBV14	once	TRBJ2-1	.	CASSQSSFANEQFF	TGTGCCAGCAGCCAATCCAGTTTTGCCAATGAGCAGTTCTTC
TRBV5-4	once	TRBJ2-3	.	CASSPKAVGTDTQYF	TGTGCCAGCAGCCCAAAGGCCGTGGGGACAGATACGCAGTATTTT
TRBV5-1	.	TRBJ2-3	.	CASSLGPGTQYF	TGCGCCAGCAGCTTGGGTCCAGGTACGCAGTATTTT
TRBV7-8	.	TRBJ2-7	TRBD2	CASRNAGVYEQYF	TGTGCCAGCAGAAATGCGGGAGTCTACGAGCAGTACTTC
TRBV29-1	.	TRBJ2-4	.	CSVARSQTIQYF	TGCAGCGTGGCACGTTCACAAACAATTCAGTACTTC
TRBV27	.	TRBJ2-6	.	CASSPLRSGANVLTF	TGTGCCAGCAGTCCACTCCGAAGTGGGGCCAACGTCCTGACTTTC